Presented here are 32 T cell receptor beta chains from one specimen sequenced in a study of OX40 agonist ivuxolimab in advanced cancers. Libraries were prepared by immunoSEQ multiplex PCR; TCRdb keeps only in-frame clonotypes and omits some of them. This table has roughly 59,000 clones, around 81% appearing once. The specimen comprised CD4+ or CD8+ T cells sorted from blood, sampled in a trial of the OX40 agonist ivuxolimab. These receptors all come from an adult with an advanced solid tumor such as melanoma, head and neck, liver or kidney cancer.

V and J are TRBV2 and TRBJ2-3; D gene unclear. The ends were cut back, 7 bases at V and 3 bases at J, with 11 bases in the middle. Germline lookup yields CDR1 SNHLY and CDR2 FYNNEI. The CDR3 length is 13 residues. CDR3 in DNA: TGTGCCAGCATGTTTTCGGCGACAGATACGCAGTATTTT. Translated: CASMFSATDTQYF. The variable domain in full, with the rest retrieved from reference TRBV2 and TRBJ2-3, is EPEVTQTPSHQVTQMGQEVILRCVPISNHLYFYWYRQILGQKVEFLVSFYNNEISEKSEIFDDQFSVERPDGSNFTLKIRSTKLEDSAMYFCASMFSATDTQYFGPGTRLTVL.

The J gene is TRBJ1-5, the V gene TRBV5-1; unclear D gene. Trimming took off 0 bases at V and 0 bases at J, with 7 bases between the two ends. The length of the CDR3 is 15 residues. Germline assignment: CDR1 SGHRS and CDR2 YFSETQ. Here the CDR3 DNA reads TGCGCCAGCAGCTTGGGGTCTAATAGCAATCAGCCCCAGCATTTT. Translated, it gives CASSLGSNSNQPQHF.

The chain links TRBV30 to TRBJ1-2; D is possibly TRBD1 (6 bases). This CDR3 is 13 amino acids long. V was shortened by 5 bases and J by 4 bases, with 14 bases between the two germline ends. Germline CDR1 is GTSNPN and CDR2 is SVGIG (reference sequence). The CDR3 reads CAWRQAASYGYTF. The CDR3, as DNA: TGTGCCTGGCGACAGGCGGCCAGCTATGGCTACACCTTC.

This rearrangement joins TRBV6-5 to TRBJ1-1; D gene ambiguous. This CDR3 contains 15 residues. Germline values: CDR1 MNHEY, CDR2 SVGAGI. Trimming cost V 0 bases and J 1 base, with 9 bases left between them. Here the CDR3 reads CASSYSLAGNTEAFF. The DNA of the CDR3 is TGTGCCAGCAGTTACTCGTTGGCGGGGAACACTGAAGCTTTCTTT.

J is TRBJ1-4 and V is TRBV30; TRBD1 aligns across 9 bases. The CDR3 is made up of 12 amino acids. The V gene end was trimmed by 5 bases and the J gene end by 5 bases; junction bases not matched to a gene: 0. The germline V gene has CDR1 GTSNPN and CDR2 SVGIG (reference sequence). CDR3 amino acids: CAWGQGNEKLFF. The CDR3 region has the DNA TGTGCCTGGGGACAGGGGAATGAAAAACTGTTTTTT.

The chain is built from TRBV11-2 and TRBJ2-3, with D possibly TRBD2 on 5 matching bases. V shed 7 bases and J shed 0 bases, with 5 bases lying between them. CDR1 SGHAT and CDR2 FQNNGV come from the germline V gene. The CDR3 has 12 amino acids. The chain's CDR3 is CASTGSTDTQYF. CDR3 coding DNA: TGTGCCAGCACGGGGAGCACAGATACGCAGTATTTT. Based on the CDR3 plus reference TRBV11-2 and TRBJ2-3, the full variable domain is EAGVAQSPRYKIIEKRQSVAFWCNPISGHATLYWYQQILGQGPKLLIQFQNNGVVDDSQLPKDRFSAERLKGVDSTLKIQPAKLEDSAVYLCASTGSTDTQYFGPGTRLTVL.

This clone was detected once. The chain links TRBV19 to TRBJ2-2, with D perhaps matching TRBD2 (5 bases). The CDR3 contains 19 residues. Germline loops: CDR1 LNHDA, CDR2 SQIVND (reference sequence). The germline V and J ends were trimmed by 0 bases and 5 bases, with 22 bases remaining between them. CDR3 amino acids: CASSIEAPISPGKTGELFF. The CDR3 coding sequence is TGTGCCAGTAGTATAGAGGCCCCAATCAGTCCGGGGAAGACCGGGGAGCTGTTTTTT.

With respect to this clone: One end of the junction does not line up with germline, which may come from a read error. CDR3 sequence: CASSQGGGPAKNIQYF. The CDR3 bases are TGTGCCAGCAGCCAAGGAGGGGGCCCAGCCAAAAACATTCAGTACTTC. This rearrangement joins TRBV4-1 to TRBJ2-4; maybe TRBD1 (7 bases). Germline V gene sequence: CDR1 MGHRA, CDR2 YSYEKL. This CDR3 has 16 amino acids.

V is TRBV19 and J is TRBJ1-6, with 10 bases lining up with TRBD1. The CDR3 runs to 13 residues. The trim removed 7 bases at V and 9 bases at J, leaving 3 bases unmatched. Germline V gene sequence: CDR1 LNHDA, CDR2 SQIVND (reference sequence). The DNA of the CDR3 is TGTGCCAGTATGGGGACAGGGGTTTCACCCCTCCACTTT. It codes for CASMGTGVSPLHF.

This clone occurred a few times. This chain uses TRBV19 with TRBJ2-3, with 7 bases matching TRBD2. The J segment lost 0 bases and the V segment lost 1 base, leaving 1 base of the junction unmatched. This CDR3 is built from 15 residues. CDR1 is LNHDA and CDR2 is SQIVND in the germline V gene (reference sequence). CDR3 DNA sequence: TGTGCCAGTAGTATAGGGGAGGGGAGCACAGATACGCAGTATTTT. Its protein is CASSIGEGSTDTQYF.

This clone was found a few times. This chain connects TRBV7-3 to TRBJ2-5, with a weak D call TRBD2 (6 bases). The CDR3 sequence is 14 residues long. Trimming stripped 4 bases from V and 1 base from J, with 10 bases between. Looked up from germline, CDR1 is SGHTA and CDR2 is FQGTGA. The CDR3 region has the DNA TGTGCCAGCAGCTCCATGGGGGGCCAAGAGACCCAGTACTTC. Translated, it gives CASSSMGGQETQYF.

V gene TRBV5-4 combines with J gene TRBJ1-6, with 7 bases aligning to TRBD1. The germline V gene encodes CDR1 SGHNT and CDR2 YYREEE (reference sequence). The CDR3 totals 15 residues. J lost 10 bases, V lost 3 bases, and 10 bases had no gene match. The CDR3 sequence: CASSSRQGPQSPLHF. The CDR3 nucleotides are TGTGCCAGCAGCTCCCGACAGGGCCCTCAGTCACCCCTCCACTTT.

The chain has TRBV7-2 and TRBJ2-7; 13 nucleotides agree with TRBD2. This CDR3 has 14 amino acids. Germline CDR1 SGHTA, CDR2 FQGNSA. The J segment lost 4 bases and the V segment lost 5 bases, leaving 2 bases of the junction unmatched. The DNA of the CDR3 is TGTGCCAGCAGCGCGGGACTAGCGGGGTACGAGCAGTACTTC. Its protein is CASSAGLAGYEQYF.

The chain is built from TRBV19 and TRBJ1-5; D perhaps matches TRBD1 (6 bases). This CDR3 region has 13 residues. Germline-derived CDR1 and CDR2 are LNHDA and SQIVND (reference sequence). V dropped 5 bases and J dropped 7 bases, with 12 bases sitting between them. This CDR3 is CASSGRGSQPQHF. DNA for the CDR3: TGTGCCAGTAGTGGGAGGGGGTCACAGCCCCAGCATTTT. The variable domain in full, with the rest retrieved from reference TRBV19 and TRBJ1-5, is DGGITQSPKYLFRKEGQNVTLSCEQNLNHDAMYWYRQDPGQGLRLIYYSQIVNDFQKGDIAEGYSVSREKKESFPLTVTSAQKNPTAFYLCASSGRGSQPQHFGDGTRLSIL.

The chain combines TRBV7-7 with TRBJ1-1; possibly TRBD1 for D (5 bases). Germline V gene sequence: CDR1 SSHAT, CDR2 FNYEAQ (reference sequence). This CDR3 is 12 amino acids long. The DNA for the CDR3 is TGTGCTGTGGGGGGGTTTGGCACTGAAGCTTTCTTT. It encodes CAVGGFGTEAFF. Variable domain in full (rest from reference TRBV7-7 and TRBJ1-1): GAGVSQSPRYKVTKRGQDVTLRCDPISSHATLYWYQQALGQGPEFLTYFNYEAQPDKSGLPSDRFSAERPEGSISTLTIQRTEQRDSAMYRCAVGGFGTEAFFGQGTRLTVV.

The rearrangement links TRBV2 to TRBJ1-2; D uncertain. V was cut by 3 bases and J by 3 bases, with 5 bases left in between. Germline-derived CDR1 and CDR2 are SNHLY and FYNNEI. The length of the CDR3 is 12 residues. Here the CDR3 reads CASSDLDYGYTF. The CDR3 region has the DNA TGTGCCAGCAGTGATCTGGACTATGGCTACACCTTC.

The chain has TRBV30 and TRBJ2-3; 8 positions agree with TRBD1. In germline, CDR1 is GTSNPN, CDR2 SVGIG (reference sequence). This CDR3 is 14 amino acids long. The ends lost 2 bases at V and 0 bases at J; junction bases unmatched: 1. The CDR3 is CAWSRQGSTDTQYF. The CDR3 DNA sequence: TGTGCCTGGAGTCGACAGGGGAGCACAGATACGCAGTATTTT.

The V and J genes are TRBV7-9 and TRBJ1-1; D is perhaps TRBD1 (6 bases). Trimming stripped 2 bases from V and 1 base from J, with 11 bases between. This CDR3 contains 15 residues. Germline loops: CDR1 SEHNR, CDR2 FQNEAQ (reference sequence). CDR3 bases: TGTGCCAGCAGCTTAAGACAAGGGGGGAACACTGAAGCTTTCTTT. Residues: CASSLRQGGNTEAFF.

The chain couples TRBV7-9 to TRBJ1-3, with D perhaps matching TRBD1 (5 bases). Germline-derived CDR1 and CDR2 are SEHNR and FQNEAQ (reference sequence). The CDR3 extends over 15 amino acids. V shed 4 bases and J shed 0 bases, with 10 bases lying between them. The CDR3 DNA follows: TGTGCCAGCAGCTATACGGGGGTCTCTGGAAACACCATATATTTT. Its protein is CASSYTGVSGNTIYF.

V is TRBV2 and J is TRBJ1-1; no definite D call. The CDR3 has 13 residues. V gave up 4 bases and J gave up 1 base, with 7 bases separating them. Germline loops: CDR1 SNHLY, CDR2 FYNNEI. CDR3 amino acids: CASSAGRNTEAFF. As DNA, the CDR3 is TGTGCCAGCAGTGCGGGCCGGAACACTGAAGCTTTCTTT.

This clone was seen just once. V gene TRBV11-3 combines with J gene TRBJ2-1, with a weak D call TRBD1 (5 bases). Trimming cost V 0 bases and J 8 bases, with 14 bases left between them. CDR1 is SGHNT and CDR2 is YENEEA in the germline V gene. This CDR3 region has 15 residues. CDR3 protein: CASSLDHAGPDEQFF. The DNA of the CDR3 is TGTGCCAGCAGCTTAGATCATGCAGGGCCGGATGAGCAGTTCTTC.

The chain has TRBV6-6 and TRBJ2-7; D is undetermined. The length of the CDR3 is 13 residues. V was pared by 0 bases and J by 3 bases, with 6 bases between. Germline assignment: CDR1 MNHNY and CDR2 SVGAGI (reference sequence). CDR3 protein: CASSYSIGYEQYF. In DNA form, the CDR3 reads TGTGCCAGCAGTTACTCGATCGGCTACGAGCAGTACTTC.

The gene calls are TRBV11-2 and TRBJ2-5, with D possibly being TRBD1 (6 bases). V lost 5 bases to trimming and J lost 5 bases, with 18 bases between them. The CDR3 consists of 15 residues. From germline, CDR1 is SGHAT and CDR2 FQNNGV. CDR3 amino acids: CASSNTGSVVETQYF. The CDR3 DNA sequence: TGTGCCAGCAGCAACACAGGGTCGGTGGTCGAGACCCAGTACTTC.

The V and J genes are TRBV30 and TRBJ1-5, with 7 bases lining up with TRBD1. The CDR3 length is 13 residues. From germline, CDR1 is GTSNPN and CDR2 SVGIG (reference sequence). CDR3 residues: CGGEGASNQPQHF. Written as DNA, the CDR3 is TGTGGTGGGGAGGGGGCTAGCAATCAGCCCCAGCATTTT.

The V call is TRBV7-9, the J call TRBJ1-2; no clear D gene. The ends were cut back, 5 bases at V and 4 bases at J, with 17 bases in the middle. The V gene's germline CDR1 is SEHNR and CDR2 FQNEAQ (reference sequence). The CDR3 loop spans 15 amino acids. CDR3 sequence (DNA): TGTGCCAGCAGCGGCGGGTCCCCAACGCCCTATGGCTACACCTTC. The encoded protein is CASSGGSPTPYGYTF.

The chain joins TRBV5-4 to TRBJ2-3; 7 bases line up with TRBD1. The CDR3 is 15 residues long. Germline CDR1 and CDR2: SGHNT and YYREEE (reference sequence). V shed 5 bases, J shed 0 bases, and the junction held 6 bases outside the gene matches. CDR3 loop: CASSPTGESTDTQYF. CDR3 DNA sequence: TGTGCCAGCAGTCCTACAGGGGAGAGCACAGATACGCAGTATTTT.

This chain's CDR3 is CASSLGQNQPQHF. The CDR3 DNA follows: TGTGCCAGCAGCTTAGGTCAGAATCAGCCCCAGCATTTT. The rearrangement links TRBV11-1 to TRBJ1-5; the D is unclear. V was cut by 1 base and J by 4 bases, with 5 bases left in between. CDR3 length: 13 residues. The germline CDR1 and CDR2 sequences are SGHAT and FQDESV (reference sequence).

The CDR3: CASSPGQGEQFF. Here the CDR3 DNA reads TGTGCCAGCAGCCCAGGACAGGGGGAGCAGTTCTTC. This chain links TRBV11-2 with TRBJ2-1; the match to TRBD1 covers 9 bases. CDR1 SGHAT and CDR2 FQNNGV come from the germline V gene. Trimming cost V 5 bases and J 10 bases; bases outside gene matches: 3. This CDR3 comprises 12 residues.

The CDR3 sequence: CASSLDHAREEQFF. The CDR3, as DNA: TGTGCCAGCAGCTTGGACCACGCTAGGGAGGAGCAGTTCTTC. The chain recombines TRBV7-2 with TRBJ2-1; tentatively, D is TRBD2 (5 bases). Between the trimmed V and J ends, which lost 3 bases and 10 bases, there was a span of 16 bases. CDR3 length: 14 amino acids. Germline lookup yields CDR1 SGHTA and CDR2 FQGNSA. Full variable domain (missing parts from reference TRBV7-2 and TRBJ2-1): GAGVSQSPSNKVTEKGKDVELRCDPISGHTALYWYRQSLGQGLEFLIYFQGNSAPDKSGLPSDRFSAERTGGSVSTLTIQRTQQEDSAVYLCASSLDHAREEQFFGPGTRLTVL.

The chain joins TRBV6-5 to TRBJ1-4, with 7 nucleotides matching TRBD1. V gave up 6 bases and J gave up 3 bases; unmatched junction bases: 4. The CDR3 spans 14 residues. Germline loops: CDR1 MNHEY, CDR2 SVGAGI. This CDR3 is CASRRGPANEKLFF. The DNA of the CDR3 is TGTGCCAGCAGAAGGGGGCCGGCTAATGAAAAACTGTTTTTT.

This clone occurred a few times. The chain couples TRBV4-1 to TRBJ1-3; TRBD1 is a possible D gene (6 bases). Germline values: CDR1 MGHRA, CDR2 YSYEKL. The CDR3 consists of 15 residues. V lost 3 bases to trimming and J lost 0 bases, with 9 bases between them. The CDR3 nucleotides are TGCGCCAGCAGCCAGGACAGCAACTCTGGAAACACCATATATTTT. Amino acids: CASSQDSNSGNTIYF.

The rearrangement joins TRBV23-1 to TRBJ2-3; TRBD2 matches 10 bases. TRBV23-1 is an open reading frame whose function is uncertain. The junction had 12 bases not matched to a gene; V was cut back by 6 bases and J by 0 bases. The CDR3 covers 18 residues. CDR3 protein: CASRVPVAGGFSTDTQYF. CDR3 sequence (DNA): TGCGCCAGCAGGGTACCAGTAGCGGGGGGCTTTAGCACAGATACGCAGTATTTT.